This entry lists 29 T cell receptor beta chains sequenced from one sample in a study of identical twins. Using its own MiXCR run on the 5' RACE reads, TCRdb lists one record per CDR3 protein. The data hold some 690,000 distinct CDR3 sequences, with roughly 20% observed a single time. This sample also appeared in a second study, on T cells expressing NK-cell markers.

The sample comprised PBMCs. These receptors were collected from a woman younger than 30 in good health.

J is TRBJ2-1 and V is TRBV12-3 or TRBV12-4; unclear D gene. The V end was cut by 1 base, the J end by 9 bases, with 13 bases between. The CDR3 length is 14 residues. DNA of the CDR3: TGTGCCAGCAGTTTAGGCGGCTCCGTCAGTGAGCAGTTCTTC. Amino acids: CASSLGGSVSEQFF.

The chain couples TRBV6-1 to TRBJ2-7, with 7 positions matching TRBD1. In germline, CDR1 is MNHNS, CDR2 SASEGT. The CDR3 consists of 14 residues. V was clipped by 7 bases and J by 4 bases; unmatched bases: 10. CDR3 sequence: CASKDEGASYEQYF. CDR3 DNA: TGTGCCAGCAAAGACGAGGGGGCTAGTTACGAGCAGTACTTC.

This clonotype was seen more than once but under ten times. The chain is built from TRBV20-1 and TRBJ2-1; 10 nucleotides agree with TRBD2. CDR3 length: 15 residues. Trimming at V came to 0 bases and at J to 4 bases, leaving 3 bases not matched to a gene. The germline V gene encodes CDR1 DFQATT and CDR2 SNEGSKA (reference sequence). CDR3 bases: TGCAGTGCTAGAGATCTAGCGGGGGTGTACAATGAGCAGTTCTTC. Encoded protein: CSARDLAGVYNEQFF.

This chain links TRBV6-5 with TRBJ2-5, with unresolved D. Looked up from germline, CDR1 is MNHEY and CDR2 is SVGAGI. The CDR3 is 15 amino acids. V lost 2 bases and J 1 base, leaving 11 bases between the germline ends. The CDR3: CASSYGRTPQETQYF. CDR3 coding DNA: TGTGCCAGCAGTTACGGACGGACCCCCCAAGAGACCCAGTACTTC.

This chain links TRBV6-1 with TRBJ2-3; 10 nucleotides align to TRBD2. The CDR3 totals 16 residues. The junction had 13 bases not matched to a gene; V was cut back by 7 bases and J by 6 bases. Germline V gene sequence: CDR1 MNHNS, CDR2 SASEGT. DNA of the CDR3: TGTGCCAGCAACTCACCTAGCGGGGGATCATGGGATACGCAGTATTTT. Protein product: CASNSPSGGSWDTQYF.

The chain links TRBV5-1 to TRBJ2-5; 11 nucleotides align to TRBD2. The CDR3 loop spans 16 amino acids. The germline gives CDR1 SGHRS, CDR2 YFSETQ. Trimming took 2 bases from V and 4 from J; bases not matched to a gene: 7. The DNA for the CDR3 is TGCGCCAGCAGCTTTCGACTAGCGGGAATTTTAGAGACCCAGTACTTC. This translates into CASSFRLAGILETQYF.

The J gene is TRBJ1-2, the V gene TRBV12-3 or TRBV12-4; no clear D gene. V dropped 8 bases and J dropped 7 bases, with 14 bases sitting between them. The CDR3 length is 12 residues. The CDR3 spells CASQELEAGYTF. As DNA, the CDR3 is TGTGCCAGCCAAGAATTGGAGGCTGGCTACACCTTC.

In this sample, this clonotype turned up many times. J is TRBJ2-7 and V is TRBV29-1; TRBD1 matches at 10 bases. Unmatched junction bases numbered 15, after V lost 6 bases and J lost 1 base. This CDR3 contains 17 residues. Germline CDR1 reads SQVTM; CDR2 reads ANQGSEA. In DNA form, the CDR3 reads TGCAGCGTCCTTGGGGGACAGGGGAGTCGCGGGTCCTACGAGCAGTACTTC. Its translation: CSVLGGQGSRGSYEQYF.

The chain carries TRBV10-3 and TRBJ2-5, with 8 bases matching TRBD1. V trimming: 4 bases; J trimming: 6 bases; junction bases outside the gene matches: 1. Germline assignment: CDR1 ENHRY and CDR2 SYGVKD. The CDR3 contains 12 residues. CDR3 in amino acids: CAISAGGQTQYF. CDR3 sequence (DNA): TGTGCCATCAGTGCAGGGGGCCAGACCCAGTACTTC.

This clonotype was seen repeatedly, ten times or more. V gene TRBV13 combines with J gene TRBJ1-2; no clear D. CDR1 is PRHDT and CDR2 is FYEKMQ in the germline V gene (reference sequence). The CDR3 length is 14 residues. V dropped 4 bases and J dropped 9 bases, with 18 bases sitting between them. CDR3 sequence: CASSSNHGRSSYTF. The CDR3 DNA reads TGTGCCAGCAGCTCAAACCACGGACGATCAAGCTACACCTTC.

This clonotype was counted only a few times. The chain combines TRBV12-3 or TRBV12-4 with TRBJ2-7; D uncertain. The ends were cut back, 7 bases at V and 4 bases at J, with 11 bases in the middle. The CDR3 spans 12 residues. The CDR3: CASTKVGYEQYF. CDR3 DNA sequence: TGTGCCAGCACCAAAGTAGGGTACGAGCAGTACTTC.

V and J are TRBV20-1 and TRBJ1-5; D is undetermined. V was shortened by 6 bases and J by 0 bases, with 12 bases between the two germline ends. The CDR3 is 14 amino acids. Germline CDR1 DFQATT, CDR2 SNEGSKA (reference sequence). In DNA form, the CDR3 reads TGCAGTGCCGCCCGGTCTGGTAGCAATCAGCCCCAGCATTTT. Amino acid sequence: CSAARSGSNQPQHF.

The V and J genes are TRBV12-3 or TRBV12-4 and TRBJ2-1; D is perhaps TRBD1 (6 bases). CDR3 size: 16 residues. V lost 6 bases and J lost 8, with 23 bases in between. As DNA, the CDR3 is TGTGCCAGCAGACACCTAACAGGGCCTAGGGCCCATGAGCAGTTCTTC. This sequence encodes CASRHLTGPRAHEQFF.

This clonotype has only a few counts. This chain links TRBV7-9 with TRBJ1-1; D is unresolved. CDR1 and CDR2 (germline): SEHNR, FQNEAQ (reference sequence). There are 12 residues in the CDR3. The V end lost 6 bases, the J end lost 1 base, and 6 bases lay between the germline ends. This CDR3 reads CASRLGNTEAFF. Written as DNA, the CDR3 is TGTGCCAGCAGACTAGGGAACACTGAAGCTTTCTTT.

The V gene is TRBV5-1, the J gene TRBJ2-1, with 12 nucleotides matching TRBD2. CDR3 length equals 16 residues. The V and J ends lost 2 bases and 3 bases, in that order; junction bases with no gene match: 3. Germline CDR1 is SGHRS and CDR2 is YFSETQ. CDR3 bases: TGCGCCAGCAGCTTACGGACTAGCGGGAACTACAATGAGCAGTTCTTC. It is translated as CASSLRTSGNYNEQFF.

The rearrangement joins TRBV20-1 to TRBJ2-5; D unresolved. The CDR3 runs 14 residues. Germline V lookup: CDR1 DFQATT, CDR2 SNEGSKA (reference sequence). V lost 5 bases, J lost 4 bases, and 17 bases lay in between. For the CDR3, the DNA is TGCAGTGCTGGCCCCCGGGTGGAAGGAGAGACCCAGTACTTC. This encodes CSAGPRVEGETQYF.

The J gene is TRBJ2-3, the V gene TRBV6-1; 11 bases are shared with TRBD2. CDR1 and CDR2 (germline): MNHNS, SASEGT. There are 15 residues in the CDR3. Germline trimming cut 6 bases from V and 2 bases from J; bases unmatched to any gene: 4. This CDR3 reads CASRILAGATDTQYF. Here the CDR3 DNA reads TGTGCCAGCAGGATACTAGCGGGGGCCACAGATACGCAGTATTTT.

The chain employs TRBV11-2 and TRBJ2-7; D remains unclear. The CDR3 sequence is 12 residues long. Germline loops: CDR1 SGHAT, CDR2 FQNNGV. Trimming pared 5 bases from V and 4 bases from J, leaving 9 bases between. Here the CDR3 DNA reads TGTGCCAGCAGCATCTACGATTACGAGCAGTACTTC. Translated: CASSIYDYEQYF. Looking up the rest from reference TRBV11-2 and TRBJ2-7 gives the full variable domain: EAGVAQSPRYKIIEKRQSVAFWCNPISGHATLYWYQQILGQGPKLLIQFQNNGVVDDSQLPKDRFSAERLKGVDSTLKIQPAKLEDSAVYLCASSIYDYEQYFGPGTRLTVT.

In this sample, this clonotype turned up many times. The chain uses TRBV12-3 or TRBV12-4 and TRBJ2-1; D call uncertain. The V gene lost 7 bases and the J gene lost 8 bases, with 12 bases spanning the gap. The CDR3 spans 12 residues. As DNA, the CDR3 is TGTGCCAGCAAACCGCGTGCCGATGAGCAGTTCTTC. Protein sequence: CASKPRADEQFF.

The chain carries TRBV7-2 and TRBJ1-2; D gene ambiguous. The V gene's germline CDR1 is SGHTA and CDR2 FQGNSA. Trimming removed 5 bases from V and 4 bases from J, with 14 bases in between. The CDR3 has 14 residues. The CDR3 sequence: CASSQPAGSYGYTF. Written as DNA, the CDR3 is TGTGCCAGCAGCCAACCCGCCGGATCCTATGGCTACACCTTC.

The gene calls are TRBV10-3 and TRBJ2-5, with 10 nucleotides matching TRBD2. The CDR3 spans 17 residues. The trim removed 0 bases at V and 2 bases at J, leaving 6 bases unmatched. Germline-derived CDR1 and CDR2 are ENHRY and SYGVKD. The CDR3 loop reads CAISESKRGLAQETQYF. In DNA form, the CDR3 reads TGTGCCATCAGTGAGTCCAAGCGGGGACTAGCGCAAGAGACCCAGTACTTC.

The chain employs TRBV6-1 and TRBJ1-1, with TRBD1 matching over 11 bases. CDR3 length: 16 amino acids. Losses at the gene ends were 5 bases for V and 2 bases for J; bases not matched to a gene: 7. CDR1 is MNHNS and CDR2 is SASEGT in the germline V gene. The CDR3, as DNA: TGTGCCAGCAGTCAGGGACAGGGGGGCCATAACACTGAAGCTTTCTTT. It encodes CASSQGQGGHNTEAFF.

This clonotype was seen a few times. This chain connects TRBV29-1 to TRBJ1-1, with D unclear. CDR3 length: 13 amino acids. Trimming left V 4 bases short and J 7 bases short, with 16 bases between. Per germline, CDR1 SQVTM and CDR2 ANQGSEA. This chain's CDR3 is CSVVGRASHEAFF. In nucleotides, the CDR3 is TGCAGCGTTGTGGGCCGGGCAAGTCATGAAGCTTTCTTT.

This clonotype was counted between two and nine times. The CDR3 sequence: CASSYKRGGDTQYF. In nucleotides, the CDR3 is TGTGCCAGCAGTTACAAGCGGGGGGGCGATACGCAGTATTTT. V gene TRBV6-5 combines with J gene TRBJ2-3; the match to TRBD2 covers 10 bases. V shed 2 bases, J shed 6 bases, and the junction held 2 bases outside the gene matches. The CDR3 covers 14 residues. CDR1 is MNHEY, CDR2 SVGAGI, per germline.

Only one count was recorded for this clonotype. CDR3 in amino acids: CASSRFGREGGDEQFF. The CDR3 nucleotides are TGTGCCAGTAGTAGATTCGGGCGGGAGGGCGGCGATGAGCAGTTCTTC. The chain links TRBV19 to TRBJ2-1; 9 nucleotides line up with TRBD2. Germline loops: CDR1 LNHDA, CDR2 SQIVND (reference sequence). The CDR3 is 16 residues long. Losses at the gene ends were 4 bases for V and 8 bases for J; bases not matched to a gene: 12.

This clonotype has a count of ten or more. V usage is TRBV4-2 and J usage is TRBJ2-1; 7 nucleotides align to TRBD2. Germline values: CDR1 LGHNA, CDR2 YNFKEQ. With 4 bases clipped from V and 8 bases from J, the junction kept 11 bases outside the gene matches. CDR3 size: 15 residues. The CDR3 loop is CASSRGTTSRDEQFF. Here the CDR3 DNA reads TGTGCCAGCAGCCGTGGGACTACCTCACGGGATGAGCAGTTCTTC.

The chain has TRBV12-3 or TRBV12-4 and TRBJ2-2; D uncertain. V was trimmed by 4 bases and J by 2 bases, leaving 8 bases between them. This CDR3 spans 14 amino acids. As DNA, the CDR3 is TGTGCCAGCAGTTCCCCTCCTAACACCGGGGAGCTGTTTTTT. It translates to CASSSPPNTGELFF.

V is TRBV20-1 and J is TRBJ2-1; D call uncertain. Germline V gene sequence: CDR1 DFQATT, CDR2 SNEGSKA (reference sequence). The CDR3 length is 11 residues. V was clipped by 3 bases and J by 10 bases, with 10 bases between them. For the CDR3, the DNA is TGCAGTGCTAGGGGCGGTAGAGAGCAGTTCTTC. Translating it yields CSARGGREQFF.

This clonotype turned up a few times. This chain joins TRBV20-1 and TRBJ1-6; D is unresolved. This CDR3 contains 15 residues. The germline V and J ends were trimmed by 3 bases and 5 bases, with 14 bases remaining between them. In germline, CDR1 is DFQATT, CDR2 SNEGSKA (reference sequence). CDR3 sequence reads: CSASVFQANNSPLHF. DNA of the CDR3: TGCAGTGCTAGTGTCTTCCAGGCTAATAATTCACCCCTCCACTTT.